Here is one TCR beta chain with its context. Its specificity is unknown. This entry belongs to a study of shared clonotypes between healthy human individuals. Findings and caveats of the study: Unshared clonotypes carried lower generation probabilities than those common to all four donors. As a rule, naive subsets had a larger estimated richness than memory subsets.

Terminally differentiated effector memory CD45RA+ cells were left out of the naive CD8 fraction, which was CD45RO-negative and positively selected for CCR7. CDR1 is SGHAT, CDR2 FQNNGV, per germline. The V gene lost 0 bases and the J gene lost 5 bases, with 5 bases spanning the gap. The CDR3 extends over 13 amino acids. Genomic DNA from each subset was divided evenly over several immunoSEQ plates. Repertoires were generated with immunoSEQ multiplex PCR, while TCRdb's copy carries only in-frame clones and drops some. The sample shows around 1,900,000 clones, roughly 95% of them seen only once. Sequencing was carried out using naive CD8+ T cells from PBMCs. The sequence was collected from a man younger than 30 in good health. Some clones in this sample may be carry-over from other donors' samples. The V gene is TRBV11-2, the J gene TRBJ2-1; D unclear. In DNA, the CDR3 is TGTGCCAGCAGCTTAGACGTCGACAATGAGCAGTTCTTC. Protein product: CASSLDVDNEQFF.